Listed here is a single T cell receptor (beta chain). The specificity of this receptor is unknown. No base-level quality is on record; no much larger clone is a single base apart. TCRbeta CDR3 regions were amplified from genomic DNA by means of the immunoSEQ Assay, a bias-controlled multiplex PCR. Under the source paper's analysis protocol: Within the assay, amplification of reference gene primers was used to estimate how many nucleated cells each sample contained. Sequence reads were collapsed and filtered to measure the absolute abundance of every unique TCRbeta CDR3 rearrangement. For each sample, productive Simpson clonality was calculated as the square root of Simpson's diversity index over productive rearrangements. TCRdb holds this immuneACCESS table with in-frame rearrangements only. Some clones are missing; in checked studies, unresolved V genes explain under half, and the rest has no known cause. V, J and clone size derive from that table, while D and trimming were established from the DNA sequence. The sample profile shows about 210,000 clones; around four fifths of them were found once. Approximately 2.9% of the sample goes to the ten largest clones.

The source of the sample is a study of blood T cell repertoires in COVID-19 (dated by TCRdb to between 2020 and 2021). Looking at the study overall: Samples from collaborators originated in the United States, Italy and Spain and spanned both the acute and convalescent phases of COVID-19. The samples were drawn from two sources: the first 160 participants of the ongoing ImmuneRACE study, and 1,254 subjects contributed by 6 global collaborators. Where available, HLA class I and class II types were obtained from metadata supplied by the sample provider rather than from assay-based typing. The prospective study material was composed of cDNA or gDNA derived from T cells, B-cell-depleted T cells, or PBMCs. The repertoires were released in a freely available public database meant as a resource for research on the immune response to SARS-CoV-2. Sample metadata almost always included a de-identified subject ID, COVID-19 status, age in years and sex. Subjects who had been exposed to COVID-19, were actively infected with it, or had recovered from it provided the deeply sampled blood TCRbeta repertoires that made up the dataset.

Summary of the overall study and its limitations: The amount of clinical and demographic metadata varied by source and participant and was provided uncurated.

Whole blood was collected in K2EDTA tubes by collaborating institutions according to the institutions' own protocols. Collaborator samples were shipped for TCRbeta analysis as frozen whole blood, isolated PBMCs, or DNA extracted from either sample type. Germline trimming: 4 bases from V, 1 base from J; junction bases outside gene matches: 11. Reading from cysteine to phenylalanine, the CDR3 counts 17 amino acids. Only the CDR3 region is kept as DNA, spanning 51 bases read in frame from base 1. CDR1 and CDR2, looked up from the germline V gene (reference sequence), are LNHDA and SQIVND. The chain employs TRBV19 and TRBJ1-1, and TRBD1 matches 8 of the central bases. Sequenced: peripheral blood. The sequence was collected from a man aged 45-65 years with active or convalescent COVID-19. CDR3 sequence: CASSKIGGQAPNTEAFF. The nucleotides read TGTGCCAGTAGTAAGATAGGGGGACAGGCCCCGAACACTGAAGCTTTCTTT.